This T cell receptor beta chain was sequenced during a study of blood T cell repertoires in COVID-19. Study-wide context: The origin of the acute and convalescent COVID-19 samples was the United States, Italy and Spain.

Sequencing used immunoSEQ multiplex PCR; TCRdb keeps in-frame clones, though not all of them. The table lists some 160,000 clones, roughly 80% of them singletons, with about 1.9% in the top ten. The CDR3 runs to 15 residues. Germline V lookup: CDR1 GTSNPN, CDR2 SVGIG (reference sequence). V was clipped by 2 bases and J by 0 bases, with 11 bases between them. The TCR was taken from a woman older than 75 with acute or convalescent COVID-19. Sequenced material: peripheral blood. The V call is TRBV30, the J call TRBJ2-1; D is perhaps TRBD1 (6 bases). The CDR3 region is CAWSFRGISYNEQFF. In nucleotides, the CDR3 is TGTGCCTGGAGTTTTAGGGGGATCTCCTACAATGAGCAGTTCTTC. The variable domain in full, with the rest retrieved from reference TRBV30 and TRBJ2-1, is SQTIHQWPATLVQPVGSPLSLECTVEGTSNPNLYWYRQAAGRGLQLLFYSVGIGQISSEVPQNLSASRPQDRQFILSSKKLLLSDSGFYLCAWSFRGISYNEQFFGPGTRLTVL.